These 7 T cell receptor beta chains were sequenced from one sample in a study of cytomegalovirus exposure and HLA in healthy donors. PCR involved 60 Vbeta and 13 Jbeta primers. TCRdb keeps only in-frame clones here, not all; method: immunoSEQ multiplex PCR. The table records 110,000 to 150,000 clones, more than 7.5% of them present only once. The sample was PBMCs. The receptors derive from a man between 45 and 60 years old in good health and CMV-seronegative.

This clone was detected a few times. The V and J genes are TRBV7-2 and TRBJ2-2; D may be TRBD1 (6 bases). The germline CDR1 and CDR2 sequences are SGHTA and FQGNSA. This CDR3 spans 15 amino acids. Between the trimmed V and J ends, which lost 5 bases and 6 bases, there was a span of 16 bases. The CDR3 region is CASSLPGAGAGELFF. CDR3 bases: TGTGCCAGCAGCCTTCCCGGGGCAGGGGCCGGGGAGCTGTTTTTT.

This clone has more than one count but fewer than ten. V gene TRBV4-1 combines with J gene TRBJ1-1; no clear D gene. Germline lookup yields CDR1 MGHRA and CDR2 YSYEKL. The CDR3 has 14 amino acids. Trimming removed 1 base at V and 1 base at J, with 7 bases between. CDR3 sequence reads: CASSQAGGNTEAFF. The CDR3 region has the DNA TGCGCCAGCAGCCAAGCCGGCGGGAACACTGAAGCTTTCTTT.

This clone appeared a few times. The chain carries TRBV2 and TRBJ2-1; TRBD2 is a possible D gene (6 bases). Trimming removed 8 bases at V and 6 bases at J, with 14 bases between. Germline V gene sequence: CDR1 SNHLY, CDR2 FYNNEI. This CDR3 contains 13 residues. The CDR3 region has the DNA TGTGCCAGCCGACTAGTCGGATCCAATGAGCAGTTCTTC. Translating it yields CASRLVGSNEQFF. The full variable domain, its missing parts supplied by reference TRBV2 and TRBJ2-1, is EPEVTQTPSHQVTQMGQEVILRCVPISNHLYFYWYRQILGQKVEFLVSFYNNEISEKSEIFDDQFSVERPDGSNFTLKIRSTKLEDSAMYFCASRLVGSNEQFFGPGTRLTVL.

V is TRBV7-2 and J is TRBJ2-1, with D unresolved. Germline assignment: CDR1 SGHTA and CDR2 FQGNSA. The CDR3 length is 16 residues. V was pared by 2 bases and J by 0 bases, with 11 bases between. The CDR3, as DNA: TGTGCCAGCAGCTTAATCCGGCGGAGCTCCTACAATGAGCAGTTCTTC. This encodes CASSLIRRSSYNEQFF. The whole variable domain, remainder taken from reference TRBV7-2 and TRBJ2-1, is GAGVSQSPSNKVTEKGKDVELRCDPISGHTALYWYRQSLGQGLEFLIYFQGNSAPDKSGLPSDRFSAERTGGSVSTLTIQRTQQEDSAVYLCASSLIRRSSYNEQFFGPGTRLTVL.

This clone was counted a few times. The chain couples TRBV6-5 to TRBJ2-5; 11 nucleotides align to TRBD2. The junction had 0 bases not matched to a gene; V was cut back by 4 bases and J by 2 bases. The germline CDR1 and CDR2 sequences are MNHEY and SVGAGI. This CDR3 contains 14 residues. The CDR3 bases are TGTGCCAGCAGTTTAGCGGGGGGGCAAGAGACCCAGTACTTC. It yields the protein CASSLAGGQETQYF.

This clone was counted only a few times. This chain links TRBV2 with TRBJ2-7; TRBD2 might be the D (7 bases). The CDR3 has 13 residues. V dropped 4 bases and J dropped 3 bases, with 10 bases sitting between them. CDR1 and CDR2 (germline): SNHLY, FYNNEI. DNA for the CDR3: TGTGCCAGCAGTGTAGGGGGGGTCTACGAGCAGTACTTC. Its protein product is CASSVGGVYEQYF.

This rearrangement joins TRBV6-1 to TRBJ2-3, with a weak D call TRBD1 (7 bases). V lost 2 bases, J lost 4 bases, and 25 bases lay in between. This CDR3 has 19 residues. The germline V gene has CDR1 MNHNS and CDR2 SASEGT. The CDR3 sequence is CASSELRRGARSTSDTQYF. For the CDR3, the DNA is TGTGCCAGCAGTGAATTACGCAGGGGGGCTCGTTCTACTTCAGATACGCAGTATTTT.